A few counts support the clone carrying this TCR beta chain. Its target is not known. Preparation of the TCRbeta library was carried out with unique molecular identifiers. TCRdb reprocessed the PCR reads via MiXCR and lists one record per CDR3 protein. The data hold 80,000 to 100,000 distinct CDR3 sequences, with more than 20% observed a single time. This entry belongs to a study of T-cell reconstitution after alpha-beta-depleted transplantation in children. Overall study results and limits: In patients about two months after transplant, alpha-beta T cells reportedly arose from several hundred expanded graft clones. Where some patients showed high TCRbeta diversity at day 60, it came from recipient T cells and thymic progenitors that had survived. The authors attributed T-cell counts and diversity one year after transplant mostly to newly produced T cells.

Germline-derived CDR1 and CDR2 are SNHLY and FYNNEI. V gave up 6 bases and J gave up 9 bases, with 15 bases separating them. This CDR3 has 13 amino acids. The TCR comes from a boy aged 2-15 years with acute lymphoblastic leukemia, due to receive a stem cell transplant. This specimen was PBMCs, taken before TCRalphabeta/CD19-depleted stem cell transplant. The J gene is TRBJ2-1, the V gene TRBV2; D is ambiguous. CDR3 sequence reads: CASRFDLGGEQFF. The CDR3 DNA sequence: TGTGCCAGCAGGTTTGACCTTGGCGGTGAGCAGTTCTTC.